The next 9 T cell receptor beta chains were all read from a single sample in a study of monozygotic twins with inflammatory bowel disease. TCRdb re-called the 5' RACE reads and gives one entry per CDR3 protein, without DNA. The sample is made up of 300,000 to 400,000 distinct CDR3 sequences, and the top ten hold under 2.5% of it. Sequencing input: blood. These receptor sequences come from a human donor with ulcerative colitis or Crohn's disease, or a healthy co-twin of an affected twin (not recorded which).

The rearrangement links TRBV12-3 or TRBV12-4 to TRBJ2-5; TCRdb's D call, TRBD2, is unchecked because there is no DNA. The CDR3 runs to 14 residues. The CDR3 is CASSSRDYEETQYF.

The V and J genes are TRBV12-3 or TRBV12-4 and TRBJ2-5; TCRdb calls TRBD1, which cannot be checked without DNA. This CDR3 region has 16 residues. CDR3: CASSPSGSGSWETQYF.

V gene TRBV5-1 combines with J gene TRBJ1-1; TCRdb calls TRBD1, which cannot be checked without DNA. CDR1 is SGHRS, CDR2 YFSETQ, per germline. The CDR3 contains 19 residues. CDR3 amino acids: CASSLFFRGAGVSNTEAFF.

The chain is built from TRBV5-1 and TRBJ1-2. The CDR3 is 13 residues long. CDR1 is SGHRS, CDR2 YFSETQ, per germline. The CDR3: CASSSDRFYGYTF. The whole variable domain, remainder taken from reference TRBV5-1 and TRBJ1-2, is KAGVTQTPRYLIKTRGQQVTLSCSPISGHRSVSWYQQTPGQGLQFLFEYFSETQRNKGNFPGRFSGRQFSNSRSEMNVSTLELGDSALYLCASSSDRFYGYTFGSGTRLTVV.

The rearrangement uses TRBV11-1 and TRBJ2-6. The CDR3 sequence is 21 residues long. Per germline, CDR1 SGHAT and CDR2 FQDESV (reference sequence). The chain's CDR3 is CASSLVRRNVSGFSGANVLTF.

The chain is built from TRBV12-3 or TRBV12-4 and TRBJ2-4; absent DNA, TCRdb's TRBD1 call cannot be checked. This CDR3 region has 12 residues. This CDR3 is CASSLENGGLSF.

The V and J genes are TRBV7-2 and TRBJ2-1; without DNA, the TCRdb call of TRBD1 cannot be checked. CDR1 is SGHTA and CDR2 is FQGNSA in the germline V gene. The length of the CDR3 is 13 residues. The CDR3 sequence: CASSLREGGEQFF.

This sequence joins TRBV4-3 and TRBJ1-6. CDR3 size: 14 residues. Germline CDR1 reads LGHNA; CDR2 reads YSLEER. The CDR3 spells CASSPGTVNSPLHF.

The chain employs TRBV7-2 and TRBJ2-3. CDR3 length: 14 amino acids. Per the germline V gene, CDR1 is SGHTA and CDR2 is FQGNSA. The CDR3: CASSLIGVADTQYF.